One and the same sample provided the 32 T cell receptor beta chains below, sequenced in a study of human T cells and chemical hapten exposure. Each CDR3 protein gets one entry after TCRdb re-called the RACE reads with MiXCR. The data hold around 380,000 distinct CDR3 sequences, with about 4.8% observed a single time. As to time point: patch test 1, 2 weeks after DPC sensitization. Noted treatment: therapeutic diphenylcyclopropenone sensitization with weekly scalp DPC. The sample was whole blood, taken in connection with sensitization to the hapten diphenylcyclopropenone (DPC). The source of these receptors is a woman between 45 and 65 years old with alopecia areata. Some clones in this sample may be carry-over from other donors' samples.

The chain links TRBV20-1 to TRBJ2-7; TRBD2 matches at 7 bases. The V segment lost 2 bases and the J segment 0 bases; nucleotides outside the gene matches: 4. Germline-derived CDR1 and CDR2 are DFQATT and SNEGSKA (reference sequence). This CDR3 spans 14 amino acids. The CDR3 reads CSARKLALSYEQYF. As DNA, the CDR3 is TGCAGTGCTAGAAAACTAGCGCTCTCCTACGAGCAGTACTTC.

The table lists this clonotype with many counts. The chain links TRBV29-1 to TRBJ2-5; D uncertain. V was trimmed by 6 bases and J by 2 bases, leaving 16 bases between them. Germline V CDR1 and CDR2: SQVTM, ANQGSEA. The CDR3 is made up of 14 amino acids. The DNA of the CDR3 is TGCAGCGTCGGCCCGGCACTCAGACAAGAGACCCAGTACTTC. Its protein is CSVGPALRQETQYF.

This clonotype has a count of ten or more. Here the CDR3 DNA reads TGTGCCAGCAGTTACTCGGGGACTAGCGGGGGATGGTTAAGGCATACGCAGTATTTT. Residues: CASSYSGTSGGWLRHTQYF. This rearrangement joins TRBV6-5 to TRBJ2-3, with 14 bases aligning to TRBD2. V was pared by 0 bases and J by 7 bases, with 12 bases of the junction left unmatched. Germline CDR1 MNHEY, CDR2 SVGAGI. CDR3 size: 19 residues.

This chain links TRBV20-1 with TRBJ1-2, with 8 bases that match TRBD1. The trim removed 5 bases at V and 1 base at J, leaving 9 bases unmatched. In germline, CDR1 is DFQATT, CDR2 SNEGSKA (reference sequence). This CDR3 is built from 15 residues. The CDR3 is CSARGTGSFNYGYTF. CDR3 DNA sequence: TGCAGTGCTCGCGGGACAGGCTCTTTTAACTATGGCTACACCTTC.

This clonotype was picked up many times. The rearrangement uses TRBV3-1 and TRBJ1-3, with TRBD1 matching 8 bases. J lost 5 bases, V lost 4 bases, and 7 bases had no gene match. This CDR3 is 15 amino acids long. The germline V gene encodes CDR1 LGHDT and CDR2 YNNKEL (reference sequence). CDR3 loop: CASSLTTGARNTIYF. The CDR3 coding sequence is TGTGCCAGCAGCCTCACGACAGGGGCGAGAAACACCATATATTTT. Full variable domain (remainder filled in from reference TRBV3-1 and TRBJ1-3): DTAVSQTPKYLVTQMGNDKSIKCEQNLGHDTMYWYKQDSKKFLKIMFSYNNKELIINETVPNRFSPKSPDKAHLNLHINSLELGDSAVYFCASSLTTGARNTIYFGEGSWLTVV.

This clonotype was seen many times. The rearrangement links TRBV12-3 or TRBV12-4 to TRBJ1-5; D remains ambiguous. The V end was cut by 3 bases, the J end by 0 bases, with 12 bases between. The CDR3 is made up of 16 amino acids. This chain's CDR3 is CASSFERPYSNQPQHF. CDR3 nucleotide sequence: TGTGCCAGCAGTTTCGAGCGGCCCTATAGCAATCAGCCCCAGCATTTT.

This rearrangement joins TRBV20-1 to TRBJ2-7; weak D call: TRBD1 (6 bases). Germline V gives CDR1 DFQATT, CDR2 SNEGSKA (reference sequence). This CDR3 spans 11 amino acids. The V gene lost 6 bases and the J gene lost 4 bases, with 10 bases spanning the gap. CDR3 protein: CSARGAYEQYF. CDR3 nucleotides: TGCAGTGCCAGGGGAGCATACGAGCAGTACTTC.

This clonotype was found many times. CDR3 bases: TGTGCCAGCAGTACCCGGGACAGGGAGAGCTATGGCTACACCTTC. Translation: CASSTRDRESYGYTF. The chain recombines TRBV6-5 with TRBJ1-2; TRBD1 matches 9 bases. This CDR3 comprises 15 residues. Per the germline V gene, CDR1 is MNHEY and CDR2 is SVGAGI. V shed 5 bases and J 4 bases; nucleotides not matched to a gene: 8.

This clonotype showed up many times. This rearrangement joins TRBV9 to TRBJ2-7, with D possibly matching TRBD2 (7 bases). CDR1 is SGDLS and CDR2 is YYNGEE in the germline V gene. V was clipped by 4 bases and J by 4 bases, with 15 bases between them. CDR3 length: 14 amino acids. The CDR3 DNA sequence: TGTGCCAGCAGCCCGACACGGGGGGCGTACGAGCAGTACTTC. Amino acids: CASSPTRGAYEQYF.

This clonotype was counted a few times. This chain connects TRBV7-2 to TRBJ2-3, with 8 bases aligning to TRBD2. The CDR3 has 19 amino acids. The trim removed 1 base at V and 4 bases at J, leaving 16 bases unmatched. Germline values: CDR1 SGHTA, CDR2 FQGNSA. The chain's CDR3 is CASSLDGGGPGLGSDTQYF. The CDR3 region has the DNA TGTGCCAGCAGCTTAGATGGGGGGGGCCCGGGACTAGGATCAGATACGCAGTATTTT. The variable domain in full, with the rest retrieved from reference TRBV7-2 and TRBJ2-3, is GAGVSQSPSNKVTEKGKDVELRCDPISGHTALYWYRQSLGQGLEFLIYFQGNSAPDKSGLPSDRFSAERTGGSVSTLTIQRTQQEDSAVYLCASSLDGGGPGLGSDTQYFGPGTRLTVL.

In this sample, this clonotype turned up many times. This chain joins TRBV11-3 and TRBJ2-1; no clear D. The CDR3 spans 15 residues. Trimming left V 3 bases short and J 0 bases short, with 9 bases between. Germline V gene lookup returns CDR1 SGHNT and CDR2 YENEEA. DNA for the CDR3: TGTGCCAGCAGCTTGGGGAAGAGCTCCTACAATGAGCAGTTCTTC. The encoded protein is CASSLGKSSYNEQFF.

This clonotype was found many times. CDR3 in DNA: TGTGCCATCAGACAGGGGGTCAACACCGGGGAGCTGTTTTTT. Its translation is CAIRQGVNTGELFF. The V call is TRBV10-3, the J call TRBJ2-2; 8 bases line up with TRBD1. With 6 bases clipped from V and 2 bases from J, the junction kept 2 bases outside the gene matches. CDR1 is ENHRY, CDR2 SYGVKD, per germline. The CDR3 extends over 14 amino acids.

This clonotype has at least ten counts. The chain links TRBV9 to TRBJ1-1, with TRBD1 identical over 7 bases. The trim removed 0 bases at V and 4 bases at J, leaving 9 bases unmatched. The CDR3 length is 16 residues. Per germline, CDR1 SGDLS and CDR2 YYNGEE. CDR3 sequence reads: CASSVGGSGGSTEAFF. Here the CDR3 DNA reads TGTGCCAGCAGCGTAGGAGGGTCAGGGGGAAGCACTGAAGCTTTCTTT.

This clonotype was seen only a few times. The V gene is TRBV9, the J gene TRBJ2-3; the D gene is possibly TRBD2 (5 bases). This CDR3 has 17 residues. CDR1 and CDR2 (germline): SGDLS, YYNGEE. Deletions cut 4 bases from V and 0 bases from J, with 18 bases between. DNA for the CDR3: TGTGCCAGCAGCCATCCGCGCGAGACTATAAGCACAGATACGCAGTATTTT. Amino acid sequence: CASSHPRETISTDTQYF.

This clonotype was seen repeatedly, ten times or more. The chain links TRBV6-1 to TRBJ2-1, with 7 bases fitting TRBD1. The CDR3 totals 15 residues. From germline, CDR1 is MNHNS and CDR2 SASEGT. V was clipped by 8 bases and J by 6 bases; unmatched bases: 13. The CDR3 loop reads CASARTGATANEQFF. CDR3 nucleotides: TGTGCCAGCGCCAGAACAGGGGCTACTGCCAATGAGCAGTTCTTC.

In this sample, this clonotype turned up many times. The CDR3 here is CASSSPGQTGANVLTF. CDR3 sequence (DNA): TGTGCCAGCAGCTCCCCGGGACAGACTGGGGCCAACGTCCTGACTTTC. This sequence joins TRBV7-9 and TRBJ2-6; 7 positions match TRBD1. Per germline, CDR1 SEHNR and CDR2 FQNEAQ (reference sequence). V was clipped by 4 bases and J by 2 bases; unmatched bases: 5. The CDR3 has 16 amino acids.

There are many counts of this clonotype. The chain combines TRBV6-1 with TRBJ2-3, with 8 bases that match TRBD1. The CDR3 consists of 15 residues. Losses at the gene ends were 6 bases for V and 1 base for J; bases not matched to a gene: 6. CDR1 and CDR2 (germline): MNHNS, SASEGT. The CDR3 coding sequence is TGTGCCAGCAGATTAGGACAGGGCGGCACAGATACGCAGTATTTT. Residues: CASRLGQGGTDTQYF.

This clonotype has ten or more counts. This chain links TRBV12-3 or TRBV12-4 with TRBJ2-1; D is possibly TRBD1 or TRBD2 (5 bases each). The CDR3 totals 14 residues. Trimming cost V 6 bases and J 2 bases, with 11 bases left between them. CDR3 protein: CASSPQGPYNEQFF. CDR3 bases: TGTGCCAGCAGCCCTCAGGGACCCTACAATGAGCAGTTCTTC.

The rearrangement joins TRBV7-2 to TRBJ2-1, with TRBD2 identical over 9 bases. The V segment lost 7 bases and the J segment 10 bases; nucleotides outside the gene matches: 8. Germline CDR1 and CDR2: SGHTA and FQGNSA. The CDR3 sequence is 13 residues long. CDR3 region: CASTTGLAREQFF. CDR3 coding DNA: TGTGCCAGCACCACAGGACTAGCGCGGGAGCAGTTCTTC.

This clonotype was detected ten times or more. The rearrangement joins TRBV5-6 to TRBJ2-1; no reliable D call. This CDR3 has 12 amino acids. V was cut by 3 bases and J by 10 bases, with 11 bases left in between. Germline V lookup: CDR1 SGHDT, CDR2 YYEEEE. CDR3 sequence: CASSSLDLEQFF. CDR3 bases: TGTGCCAGCAGCTCCCTAGATCTGGAGCAGTTCTTC.

The CDR3 coding sequence is TGCAGCGTAACCTACCAGGGGGTAGAAGAGCAGTACTTC. Translated: CSVTYQGVEEQYF. The rearrangement joins TRBV29-1 to TRBJ2-7; TRBD1 agrees at 7 bases. J gave up 7 bases and V 6 bases, and 12 bases lay outside the gene matches. The CDR3 contains 13 residues. Germline V lookup: CDR1 SQVTM, CDR2 ANQGSEA.

DNA of the CDR3: TGCAGTGAACCGACTAGCGGGTTCTCCTACGAGCAGTACTTC. Encoded protein: CSEPTSGFSYEQYF. The chain recombines TRBV20-1 with TRBJ2-7, with 10 bases that match TRBD2. Trimming took 7 bases from V and 0 from J; bases not matched to a gene: 6. The CDR3 contains 14 residues. CDR1 is DFQATT and CDR2 is SNEGSKA in the germline V gene (reference sequence).

The V call is TRBV29-1, the J call TRBJ2-3; D remains ambiguous. The V gene lost 5 bases and the J gene lost 2 bases, with 17 bases spanning the gap. This CDR3 spans 15 amino acids. CDR1 is SQVTM, CDR2 ANQGSEA, per germline. The CDR3 nucleotides read TGCAGCGTTTCCGCGCGAGGAGAAGTCACAGATACGCAGTATTTT. Its protein is CSVSARGEVTDTQYF.

The chain combines TRBV6-5 with TRBJ2-5, with D maybe TRBD2 (5 bases). Germline V gene data show CDR1 as MNHEY and CDR2 as SVGAGI. With 4 bases removed from V and 5 bases from J, the gap between germline ends came to 20 bases. This CDR3 contains 16 residues. CDR3 sequence: CASSSPRTGGWETQYF. CDR3 nucleotide sequence: TGTGCCAGCAGTTCTCCCCGGACTGGCGGTTGGGAGACCCAGTACTTC.

The V call is TRBV2, the J call TRBJ2-7; 11 positions match TRBD2. Looked up from germline, CDR1 is SNHLY and CDR2 is FYNNEI. This CDR3 has 14 amino acids. The junction had 7 bases not matched to a gene; V was cut back by 6 bases and J by 6 bases. The CDR3 is CASRETSGVTEQYF. In DNA form, the CDR3 reads TGTGCCAGCAGAGAGACTAGCGGGGTTACCGAGCAGTACTTC.

At least ten counts were recorded for this clonotype. The genes are TRBV29-1 and TRBJ1-3, with 9 bases that match TRBD1. V gave up 7 bases and J gave up 3 bases; unmatched junction bases: 4. Germline-derived CDR1 and CDR2 are SQVTM and ANQGSEA. The CDR3 is made up of 13 amino acids. The CDR3 spells CSGLTGGGNTIYF. The CDR3 bases are TGCAGCGGCTTGACAGGGGGTGGAAACACCATATATTTT.

This clonotype has ten or more counts. The CDR3 here is CASSLATSMFF. The CDR3 DNA sequence: TGCGCCAGCAGCTTGGCGACTAGCATGTTCTTC. The chain couples TRBV5-1 to TRBJ2-1; 7 bases match TRBD2. Trimming removed 0 bases from V and 15 bases from J; junction bases left unmatched: 3. CDR1 is SGHRS and CDR2 is YFSETQ in the germline V gene. The CDR3 runs to 11 residues.

The V gene is TRBV3-1, the J gene TRBJ1-1; no firm D call. Trimming shortened V by 3 bases and J by 4 bases, and 12 bases separated the two germline ends. Germline V CDR1 and CDR2: LGHDT, YNNKEL (reference sequence). The CDR3 length is 14 residues. The CDR3: CASSQAGRGTEAFF. The CDR3, as DNA: TGTGCCAGCAGCCAGGCCGGAAGAGGCACTGAAGCTTTCTTT.

This clonotype was observed at least ten times. The DNA of the CDR3 is TGTGCCAGCAGTTACGAAACAGGGTTCCCAAACTATGGCTACACCTTC. It codes for CASSYETGFPNYGYTF. The chain has TRBV6-5 and TRBJ1-2; possibly TRBD1 for D (6 bases). The CDR3 is 16 residues long. Germline V gives CDR1 MNHEY, CDR2 SVGAGI. V was pared by 2 bases and J by 2 bases, with 15 bases between.

This clonotype was observed at least ten times. This sequence joins TRBV29-1 and TRBJ1-3, with 7 bases aligning to TRBD1. Per the germline V gene, CDR1 is SQVTM and CDR2 is ANQGSEA. The CDR3 totals 14 residues. V was clipped by 6 bases and J by 4 bases; unmatched bases: 9. DNA of the CDR3: TGCAGCGTCCTGGGACAGCCCGGGGGAAACACCATATATTTT. It encodes CSVLGQPGGNTIYF.

Ten or more counts support this clonotype. The V gene is TRBV5-6, the J gene TRBJ2-7; D possibly matches TRBD1 or TRBD2 (5 bases each). CDR1 and CDR2 from the germline V gene are SGHDT and YYEEEE. CDR3 length: 14 residues. V gave up 2 bases and J gave up 2 bases, with 11 bases separating them. CDR3 nucleotide sequence: TGTGCCAGCAGCTTACGAAGGGACCCCTACGAGCAGTACTTC. Amino acids: CASSLRRDPYEQYF.

This clonotype was counted ten times or more. The chain uses TRBV9 and TRBJ2-3, with TRBD2 matching 12 bases. The germline CDR1 and CDR2 sequences are SGDLS and YYNGEE. The CDR3 runs to 14 residues. V dropped 4 bases and J dropped 7; count of bases not matched to a gene: 4. This CDR3 is CASSPTSGSYTQYF. CDR3 coding DNA: TGTGCCAGCAGCCCGACTAGCGGGAGCTATACGCAGTATTTT. Full variable domain (rest looked up from reference TRBV9 and TRBJ2-3): DSGVTQTPKHLITATGQRVTLRCSPRSGDLSVYWYQQSLDQGLQFLIQYYNGEERAKGNILERFSAQQFPDLHSELNLSSLELGDSALYFCASSPTSGSYTQYFGPGTRLTVL.